This is a list of T cell receptor beta chains from one sample in a study of shared clonotypes between healthy human individuals. Profiled with immunoSEQ multiplex PCR; TCRdb holds only in-frame clones, not every one. The sample consists of a few million clones, roughly 93% of them appearing once. Sequences were obtained from naive CD4+ T cells from PBMCs. Source of these receptors: a man aged 18 to 29 in good health. Some clones in this sample may be carry-over from other donors' samples. Both conserved end residues are part of each CDR3. Fields, in order: J gene, D gene, V gene, CDR3 protein. The D gene is left open where the match is weak.

J: TRBJ1-2
D: -
V: TRBV5-8
CDR3: CASSSMGRAPLYGYTF

J: TRBJ1-1
D: -
V: TRBV27
CDR3: CASSLGRGRTEAFF

J: TRBJ2-7
D: TRBD1
V: TRBV7-9
CDR3: CASSVWTGSYEQYF

J: TRBJ2-3
D: -
V: TRBV5-4
CDR3: CASSLVSGTYTDTQYF

J: TRBJ2-7
D: -
V: TRBV28
CDR3: CASSLGGPRDAYEQYF

J: TRBJ1-1
D: TRBD1
V: TRBV5-1
CDR3: CASSPRTGESAEAFF

J: TRBJ1-3
D: -
V: TRBV9
CDR3: CASSVEYRFGNTIYF

J: TRBJ1-2
D: TRBD1
V: TRBV6-1
CDR3: CASSDATGNYGYTF

J: TRBJ2-2
D: -
V: TRBV27
CDR3: CASSLRGSTNTGELFF

J: TRBJ2-3
D: TRBD2
V: TRBV2
CDR3: CASSFGLAGSTDTQYF

J: TRBJ2-3
D: TRBD2
V: TRBV10-1
CDR3: CASTSGSLADTQYF

J: TRBJ2-2
D: -
V: TRBV19
CDR3: CASRQQGLNTGELFF

J: TRBJ2-2
D: -
V: TRBV7-3
CDR3: CASSLSGGYAGELFF

J: TRBJ2-2
D: TRBD2
V: TRBV6-5
CDR3: CASRRGLANTGELFF

J: TRBJ1-5
D: -
V: TRBV15
CDR3: CATSNVPAGDQPQHF

J: TRBJ2-5
D: TRBD2
V: TRBV14
CDR3: CASSQTSGSATQYF

J: TRBJ2-5
D: -
V: TRBV19
CDR3: CASSTYHPETQYF

J: TRBJ1-1
D: -
V: TRBV18
CDR3: CASSRASTEAFF

J: TRBJ2-3
D: -
V: TRBV9
CDR3: CASSAVAYQSTDTQYF

J: TRBJ2-3
D: -
V: TRBV5-6
CDR3: CASRGELADTDTQYF

J: TRBJ2-7
D: TRBD2
V: TRBV5-6
CDR3: CASGSLSGSFYEQYF

J: TRBJ2-5
D: -
V: TRBV29-1
CDR3: CSVVLQIQETQYF

J: TRBJ1-5
D: TRBD1
V: TRBV19
CDR3: CASSTRTGGQPQHF

J: TRBJ2-1
D: -
V: TRBV18
CDR3: CASSLTSMQGEFF

J: TRBJ2-3
D: TRBD1
V: TRBV30
CDR3: CAWSTVHRGSFADTQYF

J: TRBJ1-5
D: TRBD1
V: TRBV2
CDR3: CASTGQGLSNQPQHF

J: TRBJ2-5
D: -
V: TRBV4-2
CDR3: CASSQGSGGRGETQYF

J: TRBJ2-2
D: -
V: TRBV11-2
CDR3: CASSHPRWNTGELFF

J: TRBJ2-2
D: -
V: TRBV7-9
CDR3: CASHESGATGELFF